This TCR beta chain was found in a study of lymphopenia after photon versus proton radiotherapy. Notes on the study in general: Relative stability marked proton patients; photon patients lost diversity and naive cells.

As concerns this clone: Its target is not known.

Libraries were prepared by immunoSEQ multiplex PCR; TCRdb keeps only in-frame clonotypes and omits some of them. The repertoire includes about 160,000 clones, 88% of them detected once, and approximately 4.6% sits in the top ten. The CDR3 loop spans 14 amino acids. Trimming took 4 bases from V and 0 from J, leaving 9 bases between them. CDR1 MNHNY and CDR2 SVGAGI come from the germline V gene (reference sequence). The V call is TRBV6-6, the J call TRBJ1-2, with D perhaps matching TRBD1 (5 bases). The receptor was derived from a man over 45 with gastric cancer. Sample: peripheral blood, taken from a patient treated with photon-based radiotherapy. The CDR3 DNA follows: TGTGCCAGCAGTTTTTCAGGGACTAACTATGGCTACACCTTC. It yields the protein CASSFSGTNYGYTF.